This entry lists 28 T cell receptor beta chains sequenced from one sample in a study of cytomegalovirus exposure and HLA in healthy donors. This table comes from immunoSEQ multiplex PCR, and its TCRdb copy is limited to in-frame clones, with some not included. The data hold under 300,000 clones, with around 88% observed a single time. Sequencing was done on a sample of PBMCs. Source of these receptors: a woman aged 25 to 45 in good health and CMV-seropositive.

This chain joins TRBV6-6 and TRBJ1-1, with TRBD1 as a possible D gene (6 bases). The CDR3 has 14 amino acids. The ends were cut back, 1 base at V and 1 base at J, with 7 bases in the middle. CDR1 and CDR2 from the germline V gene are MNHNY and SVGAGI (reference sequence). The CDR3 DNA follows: TGTGCCAGCAGTTACTGGGACACGAACACTGAAGCTTTCTTT. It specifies CASSYWDTNTEAFF.

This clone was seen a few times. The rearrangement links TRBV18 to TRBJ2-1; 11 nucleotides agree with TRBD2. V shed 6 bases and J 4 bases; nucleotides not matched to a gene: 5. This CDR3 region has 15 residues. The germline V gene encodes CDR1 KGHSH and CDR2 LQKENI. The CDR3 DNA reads TGTGCCAGCTCCGATAGCGGGAGGGGATACAATGAGCAGTTCTTC. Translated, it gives CASSDSGRGYNEQFF.

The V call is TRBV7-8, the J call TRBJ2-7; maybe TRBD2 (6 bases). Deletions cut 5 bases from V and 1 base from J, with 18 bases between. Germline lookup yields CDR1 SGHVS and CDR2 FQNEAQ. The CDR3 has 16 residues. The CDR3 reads CASSLERQGGSYEQYF. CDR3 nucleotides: TGTGCCAGCAGCCTCGAAAGGCAGGGAGGATCCTACGAGCAGTACTTC.

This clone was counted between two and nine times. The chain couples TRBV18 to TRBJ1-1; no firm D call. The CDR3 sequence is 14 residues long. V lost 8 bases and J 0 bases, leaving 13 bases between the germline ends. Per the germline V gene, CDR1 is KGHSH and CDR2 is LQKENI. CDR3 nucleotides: TGTGCCAGCACGGGAGGAGGATTGAACACTGAAGCTTTCTTT. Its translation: CASTGGGLNTEAFF.

CDR3 protein: CAWEREGLTEQYF. Written as DNA, the CDR3 is TGTGCCTGGGAGCGGGAGGGCCTGACCGAGCAGTACTTC. The genes are TRBV30 and TRBJ2-7, with 10 bases identical to TRBD2. There are 13 residues in the CDR3. Germline loops: CDR1 GTSNPN, CDR2 SVGIG (reference sequence). V lost 5 bases to trimming and J lost 6 bases; unmatched junction nucleotides: 7.

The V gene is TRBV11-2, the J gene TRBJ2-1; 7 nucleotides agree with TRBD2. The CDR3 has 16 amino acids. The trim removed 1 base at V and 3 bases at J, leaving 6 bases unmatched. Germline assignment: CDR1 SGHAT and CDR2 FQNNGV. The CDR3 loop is CASSLGWQRGYNEQFF. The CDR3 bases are TGTGCCAGCAGCTTAGGTTGGCAGCGGGGCTACAATGAGCAGTTCTTC. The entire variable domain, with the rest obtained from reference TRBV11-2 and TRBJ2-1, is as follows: EAGVAQSPRYKIIEKRQSVAFWCNPISGHATLYWYQQILGQGPKLLIQFQNNGVVDDSQLPKDRFSAERLKGVDSTLKIQPAKLEDSAVYLCASSLGWQRGYNEQFFGPGTRLTVL.

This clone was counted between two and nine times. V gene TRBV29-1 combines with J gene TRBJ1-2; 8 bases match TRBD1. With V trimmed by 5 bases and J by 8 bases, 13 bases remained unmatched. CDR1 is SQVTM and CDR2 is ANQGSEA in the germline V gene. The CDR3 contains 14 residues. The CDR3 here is CSVRPNDRGGGYTF. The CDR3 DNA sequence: TGCAGCGTTCGGCCGAACGACAGGGGTGGAGGCTACACCTTC.

In DNA, the CDR3 is TGTGCCAGCAGTTCCTCCCCCTTAGCAAGCTCCTACGAGCAGTACTTC. This codes for CASSSSPLASSYEQYF. The J gene is TRBJ2-7, the V gene TRBV27; D call uncertain. Trimming left V 4 bases short and J 0 bases short, with 16 bases between. The CDR3 spans 16 residues. Germline lookup yields CDR1 MNHEY and CDR2 SMNVEV (reference sequence).

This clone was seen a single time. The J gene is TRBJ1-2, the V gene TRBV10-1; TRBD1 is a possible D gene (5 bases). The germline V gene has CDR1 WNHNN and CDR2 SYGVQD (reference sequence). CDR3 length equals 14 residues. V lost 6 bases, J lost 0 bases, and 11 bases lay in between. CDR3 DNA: TGCGCCAGCAGCCCTACACAGGCTAACTATGGCTACACCTTC. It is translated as CASSPTQANYGYTF.

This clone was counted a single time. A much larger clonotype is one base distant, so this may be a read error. In DNA form, the CDR3 reads TGTGCCAGCAGTCGACAGGAGAACACTGAAGCTTTCTTT. Protein sequence: CASSRQENTEAFF. This rearrangement joins TRBV2 to TRBJ1-1; D is perhaps TRBD1 (6 bases). V lost 5 bases and J lost 1, with 8 bases in between. CDR1 and CDR2 (germline): SNHLY, FYNNEI. The CDR3 contains 13 residues.

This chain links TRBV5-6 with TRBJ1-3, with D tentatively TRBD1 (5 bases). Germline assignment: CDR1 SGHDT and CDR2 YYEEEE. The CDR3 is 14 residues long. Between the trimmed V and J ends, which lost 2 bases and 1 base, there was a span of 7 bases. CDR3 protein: CASSFGASGNTIYF. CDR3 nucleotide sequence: TGTGCCAGCAGCTTTGGGGCTTCTGGAAACACCATATATTTT.

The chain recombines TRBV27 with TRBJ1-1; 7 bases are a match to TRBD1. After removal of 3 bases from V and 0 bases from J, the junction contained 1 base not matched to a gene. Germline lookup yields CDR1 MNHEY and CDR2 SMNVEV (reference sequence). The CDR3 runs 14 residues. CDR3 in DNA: TGTGCCAGCAGTTTTGGGACAGTGAACACTGAAGCTTTCTTT. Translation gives CASSFGTVNTEAFF.

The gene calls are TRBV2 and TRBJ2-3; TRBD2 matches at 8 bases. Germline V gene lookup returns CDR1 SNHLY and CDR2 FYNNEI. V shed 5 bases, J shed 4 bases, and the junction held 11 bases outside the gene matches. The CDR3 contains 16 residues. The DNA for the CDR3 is TGTGCCAGCAGTTCGGGACAAGCGGGAGAAGCAGATACGCAGTATTTT. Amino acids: CASSSGQAGEADTQYF.

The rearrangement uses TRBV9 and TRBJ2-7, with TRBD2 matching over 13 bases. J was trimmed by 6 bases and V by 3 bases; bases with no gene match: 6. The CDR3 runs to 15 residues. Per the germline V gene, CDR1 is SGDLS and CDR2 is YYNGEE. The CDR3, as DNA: TGTGCCAGCAGCGCAAGACTAGCGGGAGGTAGCGAGCAGTACTTC. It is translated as CASSARLAGGSEQYF.

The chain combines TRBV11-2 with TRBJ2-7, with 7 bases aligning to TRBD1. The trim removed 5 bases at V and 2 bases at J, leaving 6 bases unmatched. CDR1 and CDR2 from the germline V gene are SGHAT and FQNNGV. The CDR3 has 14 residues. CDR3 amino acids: CASSQDRVAYEQYF. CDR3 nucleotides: TGTGCCAGCAGCCAAGACAGGGTAGCCTACGAGCAGTACTTC.

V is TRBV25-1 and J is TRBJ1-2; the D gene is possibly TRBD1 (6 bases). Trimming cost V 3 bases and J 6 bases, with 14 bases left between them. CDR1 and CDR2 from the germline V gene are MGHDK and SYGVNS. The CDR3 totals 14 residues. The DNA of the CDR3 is TGTGCCAGCAGTGAGAATTGGGGGCAAGATGGCTACACCTTC. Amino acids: CASSENWGQDGYTF.

CDR3 sequence (DNA): TGTGCCAGCAGCTTAGTTCTGTCTTTGAACACTGAAGCTTTCTTT. Its protein is CASSLVLSLNTEAFF. J is TRBJ1-1 and V is TRBV7-2; D gene uncertain. V was cut by 1 base and J by 0 bases, with 9 bases left in between. The CDR3 has 15 residues. Germline values: CDR1 SGHTA, CDR2 FQGNSA.

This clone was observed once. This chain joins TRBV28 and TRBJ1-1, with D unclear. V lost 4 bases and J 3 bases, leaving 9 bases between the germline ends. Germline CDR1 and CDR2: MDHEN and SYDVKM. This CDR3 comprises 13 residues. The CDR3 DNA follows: TGTGCCAGCAGTTATGCGGTAGACACTGAAGCTTTCTTT. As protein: CASSYAVDTEAFF. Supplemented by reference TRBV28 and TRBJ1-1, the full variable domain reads DVKVTQSSRYLVKRTGEKVFLECVQDMDHENMFWYRQDPGLGLRLIYFSYDVKMKEKGDIPEGYSVSREKKERFSLILESASTNQTSMYLCASSYAVDTEAFFGQGTRLTVV.

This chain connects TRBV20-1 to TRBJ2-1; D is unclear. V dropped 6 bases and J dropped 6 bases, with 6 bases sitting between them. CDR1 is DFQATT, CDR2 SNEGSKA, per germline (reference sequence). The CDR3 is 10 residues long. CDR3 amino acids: CSALGNEQFF. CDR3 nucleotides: TGCAGTGCCCTAGGCAATGAGCAGTTCTTC.

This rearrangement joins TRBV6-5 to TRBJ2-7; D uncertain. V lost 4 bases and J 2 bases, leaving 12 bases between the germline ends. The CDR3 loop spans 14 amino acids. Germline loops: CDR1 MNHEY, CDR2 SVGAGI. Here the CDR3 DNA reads TGTGCCAGCAGTTCCTATCTGACTCCCTACGAGCAGTACTTC. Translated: CASSSYLTPYEQYF.

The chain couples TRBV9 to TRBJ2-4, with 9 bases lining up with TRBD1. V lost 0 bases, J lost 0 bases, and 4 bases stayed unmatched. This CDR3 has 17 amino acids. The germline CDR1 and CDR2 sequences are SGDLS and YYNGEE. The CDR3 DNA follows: TGTGCCAGCAGCGTAGGGACAGGGGCACAAGCCAAAAACATTCAGTACTTC. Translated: CASSVGTGAQAKNIQYF.

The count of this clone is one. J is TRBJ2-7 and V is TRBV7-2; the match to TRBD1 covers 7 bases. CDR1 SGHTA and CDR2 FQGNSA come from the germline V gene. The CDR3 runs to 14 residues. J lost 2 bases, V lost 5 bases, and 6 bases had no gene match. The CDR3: CASSGRTGTYEQYF. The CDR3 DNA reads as TGTGCCAGCAGCGGAAGGACAGGCACCTACGAGCAGTACTTC.

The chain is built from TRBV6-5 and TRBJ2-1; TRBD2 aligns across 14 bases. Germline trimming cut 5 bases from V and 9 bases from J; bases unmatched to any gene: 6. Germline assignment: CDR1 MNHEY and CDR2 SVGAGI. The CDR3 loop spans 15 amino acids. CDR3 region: CASSRLAGGRSEQFF. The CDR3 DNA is TGTGCCAGCAGTCGACTAGCGGGAGGGAGAAGTGAGCAGTTCTTC.

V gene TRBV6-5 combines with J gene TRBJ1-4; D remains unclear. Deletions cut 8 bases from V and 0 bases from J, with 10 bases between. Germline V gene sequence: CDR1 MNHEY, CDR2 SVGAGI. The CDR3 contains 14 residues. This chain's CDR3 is CASGRDATNEKLFF. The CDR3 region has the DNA TGTGCCAGCGGGAGAGATGCAACTAATGAAAAACTGTTTTTT.

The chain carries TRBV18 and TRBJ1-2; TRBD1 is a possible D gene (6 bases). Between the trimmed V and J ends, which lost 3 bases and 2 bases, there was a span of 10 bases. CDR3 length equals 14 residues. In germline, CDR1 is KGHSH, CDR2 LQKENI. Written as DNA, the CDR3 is TGTGCCAGCTCACCTACACAGGGAAACTATGGCTACACCTTC. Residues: CASSPTQGNYGYTF.

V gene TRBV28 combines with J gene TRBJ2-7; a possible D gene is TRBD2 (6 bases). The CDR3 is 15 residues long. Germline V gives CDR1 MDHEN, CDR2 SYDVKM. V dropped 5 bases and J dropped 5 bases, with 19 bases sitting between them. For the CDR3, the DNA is TGTGCCAGCAGTCAGCCGCGGGACGGAGCAAACGAGCAGTACTTC. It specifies CASSQPRDGANEQYF. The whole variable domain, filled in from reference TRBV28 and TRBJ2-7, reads DVKVTQSSRYLVKRTGEKVFLECVQDMDHENMFWYRQDPGLGLRLIYFSYDVKMKEKGDIPEGYSVSREKKERFSLILESASTNQTSMYLCASSQPRDGANEQYFGPGTRLTVT.

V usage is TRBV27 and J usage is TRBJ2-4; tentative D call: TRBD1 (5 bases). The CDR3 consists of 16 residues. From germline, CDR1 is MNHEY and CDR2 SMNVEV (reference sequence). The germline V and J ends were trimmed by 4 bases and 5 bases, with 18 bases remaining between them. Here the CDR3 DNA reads TGTGCCAGCAGTTCGTTTGGGGCTGGGATGCAAAACATTCAGTACTTC. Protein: CASSSFGAGMQNIQYF.

CDR3 DNA: TGTGCCAGCAGCTTGCAGGGGGGCAATCAGCCCCAGCATTTT. Its translation: CASSLQGGNQPQHF. This sequence joins TRBV5-6 and TRBJ1-5; 7 bases line up with TRBD1. The V gene end was trimmed by 1 base and the J gene end by 2 bases; junction bases not matched to a gene: 0. CDR1 SGHDT and CDR2 YYEEEE come from the germline V gene. The CDR3 has 14 residues.